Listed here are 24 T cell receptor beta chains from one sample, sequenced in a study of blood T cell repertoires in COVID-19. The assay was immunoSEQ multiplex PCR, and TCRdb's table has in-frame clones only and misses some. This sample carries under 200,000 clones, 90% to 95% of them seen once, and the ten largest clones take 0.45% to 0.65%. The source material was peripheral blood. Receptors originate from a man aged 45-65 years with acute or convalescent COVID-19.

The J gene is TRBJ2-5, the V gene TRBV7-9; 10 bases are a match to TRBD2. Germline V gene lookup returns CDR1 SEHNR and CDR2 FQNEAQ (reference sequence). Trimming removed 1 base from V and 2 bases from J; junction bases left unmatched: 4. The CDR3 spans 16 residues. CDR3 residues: CASSLGPAGGQETQYF. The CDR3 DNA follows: TGTGCCAGCAGCTTAGGTCCAGCGGGAGGGCAAGAGACCCAGTACTTC.

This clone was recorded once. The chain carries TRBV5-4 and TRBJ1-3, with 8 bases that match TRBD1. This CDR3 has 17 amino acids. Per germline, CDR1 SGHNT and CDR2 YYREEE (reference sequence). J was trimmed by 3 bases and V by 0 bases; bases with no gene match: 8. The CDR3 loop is CASSLDNQGAYGNTIYF. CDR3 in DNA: TGTGCCAGCAGCTTGGACAACCAGGGGGCATATGGAAACACCATATATTTT.

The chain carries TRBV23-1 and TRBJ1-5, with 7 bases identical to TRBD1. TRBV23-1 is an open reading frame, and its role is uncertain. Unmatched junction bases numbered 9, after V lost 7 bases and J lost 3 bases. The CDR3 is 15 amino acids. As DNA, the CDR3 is TGCGCCAGCACCCCTGGACAGGCCTCCAATCAGCCCCAGCATTTT. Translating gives CASTPGQASNQPQHF.

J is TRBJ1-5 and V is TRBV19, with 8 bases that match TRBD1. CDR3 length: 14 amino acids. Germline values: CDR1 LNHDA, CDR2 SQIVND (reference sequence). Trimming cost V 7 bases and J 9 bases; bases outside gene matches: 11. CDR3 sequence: CASTQDRGVWPQHF. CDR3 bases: TGTGCCAGTACCCAAGACAGGGGTGTTTGGCCCCAGCATTTT. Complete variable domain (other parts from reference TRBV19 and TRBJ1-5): DGGITQSPKYLFRKEGQNVTLSCEQNLNHDAMYWYRQDPGQGLRLIYYSQIVNDFQKGDIAEGYSVSREKKESFPLTVTSAQKNPTAFYLCASTQDRGVWPQHFGDGTRLSIL.

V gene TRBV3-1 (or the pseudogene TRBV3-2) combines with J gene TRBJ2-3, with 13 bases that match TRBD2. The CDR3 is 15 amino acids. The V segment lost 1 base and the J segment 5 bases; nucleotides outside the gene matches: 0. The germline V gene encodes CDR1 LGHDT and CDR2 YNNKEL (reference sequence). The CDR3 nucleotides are TGTGCCAGCAGCCAAGGACTAGCGGGAGGAGATACGCAGTATTTT. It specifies CASSQGLAGGDTQYF.

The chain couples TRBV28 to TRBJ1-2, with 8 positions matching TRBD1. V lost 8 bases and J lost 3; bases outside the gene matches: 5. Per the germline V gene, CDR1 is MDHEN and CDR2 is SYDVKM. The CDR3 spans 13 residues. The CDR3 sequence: CASLTTGDYGYTF. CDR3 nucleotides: TGTGCCAGCCTGACGACAGGGGACTATGGCTACACCTTC.

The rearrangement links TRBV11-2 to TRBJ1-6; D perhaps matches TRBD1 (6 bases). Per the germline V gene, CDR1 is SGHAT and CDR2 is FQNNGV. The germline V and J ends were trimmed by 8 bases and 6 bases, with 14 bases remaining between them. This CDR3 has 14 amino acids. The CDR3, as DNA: TGTGCCAGCGGCCTCGGGACACTTAATTCACCCCTCCACTTT. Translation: CASGLGTLNSPLHF.

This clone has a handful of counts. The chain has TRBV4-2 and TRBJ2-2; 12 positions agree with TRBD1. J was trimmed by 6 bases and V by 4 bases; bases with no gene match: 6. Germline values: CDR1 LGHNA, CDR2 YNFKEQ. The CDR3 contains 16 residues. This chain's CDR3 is CASSRQGTGGAGELFF. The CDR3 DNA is TGTGCCAGCAGCCGCCAAGGGACAGGGGGCGCCGGGGAGCTGTTTTTT.

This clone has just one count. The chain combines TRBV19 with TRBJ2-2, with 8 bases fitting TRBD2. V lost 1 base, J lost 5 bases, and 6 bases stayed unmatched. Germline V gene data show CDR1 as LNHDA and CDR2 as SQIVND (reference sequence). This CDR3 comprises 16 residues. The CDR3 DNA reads TGTGCCAGTAGTATAGTTGGGACTAGTAAAACCGGGGAGCTGTTTTTT. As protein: CASSIVGTSKTGELFF. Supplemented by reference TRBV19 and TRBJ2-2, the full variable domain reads DGGITQSPKYLFRKEGQNVTLSCEQNLNHDAMYWYRQDPGQGLRLIYYSQIVNDFQKGDIAEGYSVSREKKESFPLTVTSAQKNPTAFYLCASSIVGTSKTGELFFGEGSRLTVL.

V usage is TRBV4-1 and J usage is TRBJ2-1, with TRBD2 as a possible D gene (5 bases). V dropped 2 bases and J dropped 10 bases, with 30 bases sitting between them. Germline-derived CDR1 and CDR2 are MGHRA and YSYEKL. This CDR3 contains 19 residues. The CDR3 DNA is TGCGCCAGCAGCCAATCCCACCTTCGGGATGCGTTGGCTACCGGAGAGCAGTTCTTC. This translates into CASSQSHLRDALATGEQFF.

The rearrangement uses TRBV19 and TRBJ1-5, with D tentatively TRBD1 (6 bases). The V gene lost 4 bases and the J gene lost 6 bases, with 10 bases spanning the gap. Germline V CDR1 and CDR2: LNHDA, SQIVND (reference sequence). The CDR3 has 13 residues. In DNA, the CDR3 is TGTGCCAGTAGTACGGGACACGGTCAGCCCCAGCATTTT. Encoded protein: CASSTGHGQPQHF.

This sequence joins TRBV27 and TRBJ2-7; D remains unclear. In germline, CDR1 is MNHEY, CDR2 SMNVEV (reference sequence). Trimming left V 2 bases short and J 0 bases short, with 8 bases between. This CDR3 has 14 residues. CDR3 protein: CASSLSYSSYEQYV. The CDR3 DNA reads TGTGCCAGCAGTTTAAGCTACAGCTCCTACGAGCAGTACGTC.

CDR3 protein: CSVSSGGETQYF. The CDR3 nucleotides read TGCAGCGTTTCTAGCGGGGGAGAGACCCAGTACTTC. The rearrangement uses TRBV29-1 and TRBJ2-5; 10 bases map to TRBD2. This CDR3 is built from 12 residues. Trimming cost V 5 bases and J 4 bases; bases outside gene matches: 1. Looked up from germline, CDR1 is SQVTM and CDR2 is ANQGSEA. Filled out from reference TRBV29-1 and TRBJ2-5, the complete variable domain reads SAVISQKPSRDICQRGTSLTIQCQVDSQVTMMFWYRQQPGQSLTLIATANQGSEATYESGFVIDKFPISRPNLTFSTLTVSNMSPEDSSIYLCSVSSGGETQYFGPGTRLLVL.

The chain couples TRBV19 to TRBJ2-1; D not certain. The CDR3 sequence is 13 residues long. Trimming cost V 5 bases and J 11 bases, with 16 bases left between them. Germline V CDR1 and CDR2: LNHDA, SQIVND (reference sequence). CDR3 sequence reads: CASSPRPDIQQFF. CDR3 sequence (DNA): TGTGCCAGTAGTCCCCGCCCAGACATACAGCAGTTCTTC.

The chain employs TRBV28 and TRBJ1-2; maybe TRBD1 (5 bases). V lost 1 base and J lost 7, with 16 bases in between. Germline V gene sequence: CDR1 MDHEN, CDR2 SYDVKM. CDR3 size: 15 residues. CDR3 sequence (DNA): TGTGCCAGCAGTTTATCCCAGGGCACTATTCTTGGCTACACCTTC. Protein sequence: CASSLSQGTILGYTF.

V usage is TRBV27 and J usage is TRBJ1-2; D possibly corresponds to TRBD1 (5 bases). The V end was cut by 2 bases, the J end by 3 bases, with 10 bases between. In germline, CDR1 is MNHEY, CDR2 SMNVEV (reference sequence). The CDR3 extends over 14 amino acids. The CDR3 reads CASSLTRADYGYTF. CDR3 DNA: TGTGCCAGCAGTTTAACCAGGGCGGACTATGGCTACACCTTC.

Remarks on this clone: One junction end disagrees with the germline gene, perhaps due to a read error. The CDR3 coding sequence is TGCAGCATTGAGCCTGGACAGGGAAGAGATACGCAGTATTTT. Encoded protein: CSIEPGQGRDTQYF. The V gene is TRBV29-1, the J gene TRBJ2-3; 8 bases are a match to TRBD1. Germline-derived CDR1 and CDR2 are SQVTM and ANQGSEA. The CDR3 totals 14 residues.

The CDR3 region has the DNA TGCAGCGTTGAACCCAGGGGTGGTCGAGGAGCTTTCTTT. It translates to CSVEPRGGRGAFF. J is TRBJ1-1 and V is TRBV29-1, with D maybe TRBD1 (6 bases). Trimming removed 2 bases from V and 10 bases from J, with 17 bases in between. The CDR3 is made up of 13 amino acids. Germline CDR1 reads SQVTM; CDR2 reads ANQGSEA.

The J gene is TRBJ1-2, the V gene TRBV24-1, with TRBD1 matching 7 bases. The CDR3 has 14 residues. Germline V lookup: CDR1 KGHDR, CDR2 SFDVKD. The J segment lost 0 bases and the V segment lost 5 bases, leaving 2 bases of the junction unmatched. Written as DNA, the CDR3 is TGTGCCACCAGTGCTACAGGGGCTAACTATGGCTACACCTTC. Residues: CATSATGANYGYTF.

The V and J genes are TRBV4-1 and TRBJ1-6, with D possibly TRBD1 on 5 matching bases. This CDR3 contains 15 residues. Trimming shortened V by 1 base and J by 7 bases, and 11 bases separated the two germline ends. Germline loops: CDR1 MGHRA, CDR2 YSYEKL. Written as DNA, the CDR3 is TGCGCCAGCAGCCAAGTTGGCAGGGTAAATTCACCCCTCCACTTT. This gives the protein CASSQVGRVNSPLHF.

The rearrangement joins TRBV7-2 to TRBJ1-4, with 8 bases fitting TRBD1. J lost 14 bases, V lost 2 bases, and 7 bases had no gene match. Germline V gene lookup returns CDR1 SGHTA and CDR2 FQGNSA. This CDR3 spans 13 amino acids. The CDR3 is CASSLSTGTGLFF. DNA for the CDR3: TGTGCCAGCAGCTTATCAACCGGGACAGGCCTGTTTTTT. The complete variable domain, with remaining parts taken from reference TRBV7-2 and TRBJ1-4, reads GAGVSQSPSNKVTEKGKDVELRCDPISGHTALYWYRQSLGQGLEFLIYFQGNSAPDKSGLPSDRFSAERTGGSVSTLTIQRTQQEDSAVYLCASSLSTGTGLFFGSGTQLSVL.

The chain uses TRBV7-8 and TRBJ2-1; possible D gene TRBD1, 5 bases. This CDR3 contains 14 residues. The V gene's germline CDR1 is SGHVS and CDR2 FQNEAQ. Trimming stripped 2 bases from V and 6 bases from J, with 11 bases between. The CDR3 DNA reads TGTGCCAGCAGCTTACAGGGTAATGGCAATGAGCAGTTCTTC. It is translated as CASSLQGNGNEQFF.

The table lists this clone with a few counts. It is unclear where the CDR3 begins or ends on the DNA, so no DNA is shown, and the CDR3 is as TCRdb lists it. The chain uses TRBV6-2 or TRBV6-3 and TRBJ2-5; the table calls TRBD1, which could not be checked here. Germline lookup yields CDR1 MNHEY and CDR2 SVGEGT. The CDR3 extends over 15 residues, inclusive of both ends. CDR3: CASSFLAGDQETQYF.

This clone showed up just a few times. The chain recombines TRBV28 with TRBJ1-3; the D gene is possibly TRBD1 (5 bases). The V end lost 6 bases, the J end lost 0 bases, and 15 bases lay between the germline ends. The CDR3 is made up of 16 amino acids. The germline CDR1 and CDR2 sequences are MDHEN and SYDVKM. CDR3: CASRASSGHSGNTIYF. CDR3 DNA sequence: TGTGCCAGCAGGGCTTCTTCAGGGCACTCTGGAAACACCATATATTTT. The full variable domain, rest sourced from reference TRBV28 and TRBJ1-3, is DVKVTQSSRYLVKRTGEKVFLECVQDMDHENMFWYRQDPGLGLRLIYFSYDVKMKEKGDIPEGYSVSREKKERFSLILESASTNQTSMYLCASRASSGHSGNTIYFGEGSWLTVV.